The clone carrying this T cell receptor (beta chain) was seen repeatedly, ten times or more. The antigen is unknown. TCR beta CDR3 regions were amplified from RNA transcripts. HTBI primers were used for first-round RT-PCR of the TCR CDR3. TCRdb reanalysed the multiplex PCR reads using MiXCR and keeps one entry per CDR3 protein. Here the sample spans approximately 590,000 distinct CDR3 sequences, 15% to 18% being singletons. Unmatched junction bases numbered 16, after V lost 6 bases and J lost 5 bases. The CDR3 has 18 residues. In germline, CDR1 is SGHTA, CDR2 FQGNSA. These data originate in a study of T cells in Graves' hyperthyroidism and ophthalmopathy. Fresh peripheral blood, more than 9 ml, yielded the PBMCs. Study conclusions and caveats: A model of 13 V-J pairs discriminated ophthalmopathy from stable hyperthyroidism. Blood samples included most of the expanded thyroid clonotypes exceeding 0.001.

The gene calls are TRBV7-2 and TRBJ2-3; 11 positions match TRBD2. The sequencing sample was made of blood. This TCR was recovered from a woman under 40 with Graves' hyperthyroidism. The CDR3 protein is CASRDLVTLAGGGDTQYF. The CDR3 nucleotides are TGTGCCAGCAGAGATCTGGTGACGCTAGCGGGAGGTGGAGATACGCAGTATTTT.